This TCR beta chain stems from a study of naive and memory T cell subsets. This clonotype was detected many times. Antigen: not known. Whole-study findings and limits: TCR transcript changes with activation or differentiation may affect this RNA method.

Four PCR rounds used nested alpha and beta constant region primers plus the SP2 primer. Each CDR3 protein is one row after TCRdb ran MiXCR on the 5' RACE reads. Seen here are about 56,000 distinct CDR3 sequences, around 7.3% observed once, and the top ten hold around 9.8%. CDR3 size: 15 residues. CDR1 and CDR2 (germline): SGHTA, FQGNSA. V lost 5 bases and J 5 bases, leaving 15 bases between the germline ends. An oligonucleotide containing a UMI was ligated to the 3' end of TCR cDNA. This receptor was obtained from a female donor in good health. This chain joins TRBV7-2 and TRBJ1-4; tentative D call: TRBD1 (5 bases). CDR3 sequence reads: CASSTTGTLNEKLFF. The CDR3 bases are TGTGCCAGCAGCACGACCGGGACGCTGAATGAAAAACTGTTTTTT.